A selection of T cell receptor beta chains follows, all from one sample in a study of shared clonotypes between healthy human individuals. Method: immunoSEQ multiplex PCR; TCRdb's copy keeps in-frame clones and lacks some. The data show roughly 2,300,000 clones, just under 95% seen once. The sequencing sample was made of naive CD4+ T cells from PBMCs. The source of these receptors is a man between 18 and 35 years old in good health. Some clones in this sample may be carry-over from other donors' samples. CDR3s include the opening cysteine and the closing phenylalanine or tryptophan. The D gene is left open where the match is weak.

D gene: TRBD2; V gene: TRBV20-1; J gene: TRBJ2-7; CDR3 protein: CSAWTSFGQYF
D gene: .; V gene: TRBV7-6; J gene: TRBJ2-2; CDR3 protein: CASSLVSGGASGELFF
D gene: TRBD2; V gene: TRBV5-1; J gene: TRBJ2-7; CDR3 protein: CASSWGLAGGKEQYF
D gene: .; V gene: TRBV5-6; J gene: TRBJ1-3; CDR3 protein: CASSWRATGAGNTIYF
D gene: TRBD2; V gene: TRBV28; J gene: TRBJ2-5; CDR3 protein: CASSPQGGETQYF
D gene: .; V gene: TRBV6-6; J gene: TRBJ1-6; CDR3 protein: CASLGRDSSPLHF
D gene: TRBD2; V gene: TRBV4-2; J gene: TRBJ2-3; CDR3 protein: CASRGTSGDVHTDTQYF
D gene: .; V gene: TRBV28; J gene: TRBJ2-1; CDR3 protein: CAIRGGTNNEQFF
D gene: .; V gene: TRBV5-4; J gene: TRBJ2-1; CDR3 protein: CASSRGTLGDEQFF
D gene: .; V gene: TRBV2; J gene: TRBJ2-5; CDR3 protein: CASSERITGGETQYF
D gene: .; V gene: TRBV7-9; J gene: TRBJ1-5; CDR3 protein: CASSADPSNQPQHF
D gene: TRBD2; V gene: TRBV5-1; J gene: TRBJ2-4; CDR3 protein: CASSLDSGSGDIQYF
D gene: TRBD1; V gene: TRBV5-1; J gene: TRBJ1-4; CDR3 protein: CASSRGQGGNEKLFF
D gene: TRBD2; V gene: TRBV5-1; J gene: TRBJ2-7; CDR3 protein: CASSLESSGVYEQYF
D gene: .; V gene: TRBV30; J gene: TRBJ1-5; CDR3 protein: CAWSASNSNQPQHF
D gene: .; V gene: TRBV18; J gene: TRBJ2-4; CDR3 protein: CASSEGGIFQYF
D gene: .; V gene: TRBV28; J gene: TRBJ2-3; CDR3 protein: CASSLWAIQNTDTQYF
D gene: .; V gene: TRBV6-1; J gene: TRBJ2-7; CDR3 protein: CASSKGTQSSYEQYF
D gene: TRBD1; V gene: TRBV10-1; J gene: TRBJ2-1; CDR3 protein: CASSEYRDRRINNKMGAYNEQFF
D gene: .; V gene: TRBV11-2; J gene: TRBJ2-1; CDR3 protein: CASSLDLGRQFF
D gene: TRBD1; V gene: TRBV5-1; J gene: TRBJ2-7; CDR3 protein: CASSPGTGNYEQYF
D gene: .; V gene: TRBV5-1; J gene: TRBJ1-1; CDR3 protein: CASSLAGLSEAFF
D gene: TRBD1; V gene: TRBV28; J gene: TRBJ1-5; CDR3 protein: CASSDRGQINQPQHF
D gene: .; V gene: TRBV5-1; J gene: TRBJ2-7; CDR3 protein: CASSWASEAEQYF
D gene: .; V gene: TRBV7-9; J gene: TRBJ1-4; CDR3 protein: CASSSDSATNEKLFF
D gene: .; V gene: TRBV5-4; J gene: TRBJ2-6; CDR3 protein: CAWRPVSSGANVLTF
D gene: TRBD2; V gene: TRBV29-1; J gene: TRBJ2-1; CDR3 protein: CSQGPSGSHNEQFF
D gene: TRBD1; V gene: TRBV18; J gene: TRBJ2-7; CDR3 protein: CASSLGQGSYEQYF
D gene: TRBD1; V gene: TRBV18; J gene: TRBJ1-1; CDR3 protein: CASSPTPRTGTEAFF
D gene: .; V gene: TRBV5-4; J gene: TRBJ1-6; CDR3 protein: CASSLRDLDSPLHF
D gene: .; V gene: TRBV7-2; J gene: TRBJ1-1; CDR3 protein: CASSLVRTGGEAFF
D gene: .; V gene: TRBV11-3; J gene: TRBJ1-1; CDR3 protein: CASSLSGQEAFF
D gene: .; V gene: TRBV5-4; J gene: TRBJ2-5; CDR3 protein: CASTLQGIRETQYF